The 2 T cell receptor beta chains listed next were all sequenced from one sample in a study of T cells in localized non-small cell lung cancer (dated by TCRdb to the early 2020s). Receptor libraries were prepared by the immunoSEQ multiplex PCR assay. Drawn from immuneACCESS, this table holds only the in-frame rearrangements with V and J called that TCRdb kept. Clones are partly lost; checked studies trace under half to an unresolved V gene and leave the rest unexplained. The sample table records more than 5,000 clones; around 40% of these occur just once. About 7.8% of the sample is held by the ten biggest clonotypes. Sequencing used lung tumor tissue, obtained before any cancer treatment. Receptors were obtained from a man aged 40 to 70 with stage III lung adenocarcinoma.

By its share, this clone is medium-sized. The chain combines TRBV11-3 with TRBJ2-7; 7 positions match TRBD1. After removal of 3 bases from V and 5 bases from J, the junction contained 10 bases not matched to a gene. The CDR3 spans 15 residues. The germline V gene has CDR1 SGHNT and CDR2 YENEEA. The DNA of the CDR3 is TGTGCCAGCAGCTTTGGCGCGACAGGGTCCAACGAGCAGTACTTC. It translates to CASSFGATGSNEQYF.

V usage is TRBV11-3 and J usage is TRBJ1-4; a possible D gene is TRBD1 (5 bases). Trimming stripped 3 bases from V and 7 bases from J, with 15 bases between. This CDR3 is built from 15 residues. Germline CDR1 reads SGHNT; CDR2 reads YENEEA. CDR3 residues: CASSFGTRTGEKLFF. CDR3 bases: TGTGCCAGCAGCTTTGGGACTCGGACTGGTGAAAAACTGTTTTTT. Looking up the rest from reference TRBV11-3 and TRBJ1-4 gives the full variable domain: EAGVVQSPRYKIIEKKQPVAFWCNPISGHNTLYWYLQNLGQGPELLIRYENEEAVDDSQLPKDRFSAERLKGVDSTLKIQPAELGDSAVYLCASSFGTRTGEKLFFGSGTQLSVL.